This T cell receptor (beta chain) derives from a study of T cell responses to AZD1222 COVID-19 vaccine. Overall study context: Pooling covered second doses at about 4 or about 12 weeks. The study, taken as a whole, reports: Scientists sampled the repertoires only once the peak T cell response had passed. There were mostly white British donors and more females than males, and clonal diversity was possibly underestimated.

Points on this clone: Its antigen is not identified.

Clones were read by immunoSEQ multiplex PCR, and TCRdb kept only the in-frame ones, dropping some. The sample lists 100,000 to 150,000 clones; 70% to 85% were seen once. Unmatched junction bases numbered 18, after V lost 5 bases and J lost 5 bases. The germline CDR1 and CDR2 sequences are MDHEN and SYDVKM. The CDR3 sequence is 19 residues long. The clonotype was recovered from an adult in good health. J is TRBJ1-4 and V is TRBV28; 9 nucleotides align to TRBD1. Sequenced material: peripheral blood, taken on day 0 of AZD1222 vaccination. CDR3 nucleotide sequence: TGTGCCAGCAGTGAAACCGCGATCGGGACAGGGTTTATCAATGAAAAACTGTTTTTT. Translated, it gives CASSETAIGTGFINEKLFF. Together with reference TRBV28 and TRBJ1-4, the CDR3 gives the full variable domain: DVKVTQSSRYLVKRTGEKVFLECVQDMDHENMFWYRQDPGLGLRLIYFSYDVKMKEKGDIPEGYSVSREKKERFSLILESASTNQTSMYLCASSETAIGTGFINEKLFFGSGTQLSVL.